Listed below are T cell receptor beta chains from one sample, sequenced in a study of identical twins. One entry per CDR3 protein, called by TCRdb with MiXCR from the 5' RACE reads. This table holds around 340,000 distinct CDR3 sequences, roughly an eighth found once. The data were also submitted as part of a second study, on yellow fever vaccine responses in identical twins.

Sequenced input: CD8+ T cells sorted from blood. The receptors derive from a woman aged 18-29 years in good health. CDR3s include the opening cysteine and the closing phenylalanine or tryptophan. The order of the fields is J gene, clone size, D gene, V gene, CDR3 length, CDR3 protein, CDR3 DNA. D genes are given only for firm matches. Only part of the rows carry a size: once, few, many, or a class if the clone is expanded.

TRBJ2-1	NA	TRBD1	TRBV20-1	13	CSARDGTGDEQFF	TGCAGTGCTAGAGATGGGACAGGGGATGAGCAGTTCTTC
TRBJ1-5	few	TRBD1	TRBV10-3	13	CAIQTGLDQPQHF	TGTGCCATACAGACAGGGCTGGATCAGCCCCAGCATTTT
TRBJ2-1	many	NA	TRBV14	14	CASSPPGLNNEQFF	TGTGCCAGCAGCCCTCCGGGACTCAACAATGAGCAGTTCTTC
TRBJ1-4	NA	NA	TRBV7-9	17	CASSISPDVDPNEKLFF	TGTGCCAGCAGCATAAGCCCGGACGTAGACCCCAATGAAAAACTGTTTTTT
TRBJ2-7	NA	TRBD2	TRBV7-6	15	CASSAETSGSDEQYF	TGTGCCAGCAGCGCAGAGACTAGCGGGAGTGACGAGCAGTACTTC
TRBJ2-3	NA	NA	TRBV14	15	CASKSHLDSTDTQYF	TGTGCCAGCAAGTCTCACCTAGACAGCACAGATACGCAGTATTTT
TRBJ2-3	NA	NA	TRBV7-6	14	CASSNLGARDTQYF	TGTGCCAGCAGCAATTTGGGGGCCAGAGATACGCAGTATTTT
TRBJ2-5	NA	NA	TRBV4-1	13	CASSGRAGETQYF	TGCGCCAGCTCGGGTAGGGCGGGGGAGACCCAGTACTTC
TRBJ2-2	many	NA	TRBV6-1	16	CASSGTSDRFAGELFF	TGTGCCAGCAGTGGAACCTCTGACCGTTTTGCCGGGGAGCTGTTTTTT
TRBJ2-4	many	NA	TRBV5-1	15	CASSLVYGPENIQYF	TGCGCCAGCAGCTTGGTTTACGGACCAGAAAACATTCAGTACTTC
TRBJ1-1	many	NA	TRBV24-1	12	CATRGGGTEAFF	TGTGCCACCAGGGGAGGGGGCACTGAAGCTTTCTTT
TRBJ1-2	few	NA	TRBV20-1	15	CSANSADPVNYGYTF	TGCAGTGCTAATTCGGCAGATCCCGTCAACTATGGCTACACCTTC
TRBJ2-7	few	NA	TRBV4-1	16	CASSQGVQRGSYEQYF	TGCGCCAGCAGCCAGGGGGTACAGCGTGGCTCCTACGAGCAGTACTTC
TRBJ2-2	few	NA	TRBV5-1	17	CASSLLMSGVETGELFF	TGCGCCAGCAGCTTGTTGATGAGTGGGGTGGAAACCGGGGAGCTGTTTTTT
TRBJ2-3	NA	TRBD1	TRBV12-3/TRBV12-4	15	CASSLGTGWRDTQYF	TGTGCCAGCAGTTTGGGGACAGGGTGGAGAGATACGCAGTATTTT
TRBJ2-1	NA	TRBD1	TRBV4-1	17	CASSRERGDRGVNEQFF	TGCGCCAGCAGCCGAGAACGTGGGGACAGGGGGGTCAATGAGCAGTTCTTC
TRBJ2-1	once	TRBD2	TRBV28	12	CASTLGGTRQFF	TGTGCCAGCACCCTTGGAGGGACTAGGCAGTTCTTC
TRBJ2-5	NA	NA	TRBV6-2/TRBV6-3	16	CASSYTPGTFQETQYF	TGTGCCAGCAGTTACACCCCCGGGACATTCCAAGAGACCCAGTACTTC
TRBJ1-6	few	NA	TRBV6-1	16	CASSDYSRALMSPLHF	TGTGCCAGCAGTGATTATTCCCGGGCCCTCATGTCACCCCTCCACTTT
TRBJ2-3	few	TRBD1	TRBV24-1	16	CATSDRTGTFPDTQYF	TGTGCCACCAGTGACCGGACAGGAACTTTCCCAGATACGCAGTATTTT
TRBJ1-1	few	NA	TRBV28	15	CASSLSKGGGTEAFF	TGTGCCAGCAGTTTGAGTAAAGGGGGAGGGACTGAAGCTTTCTTT
TRBJ2-1	NA	NA	TRBV12-5	17	CASGLVHVLASDNEQFF	TGTGCTAGTGGTTTGGTACACGTGCTAGCGTCGGACAATGAGCAGTTCTTC
TRBJ2-2	few	NA	TRBV9	13	CASSAENTGELFF	TGTGCCAGCAGCGCAGAGAACACCGGGGAGCTGTTTTTT
TRBJ2-1	NA	TRBD1	TRBV5-1	15	CASSIEGTAYNEQFF	TGCGCCAGCAGCATCGAGGGGACAGCCTACAATGAGCAGTTCTTC
TRBJ1-1	NA	NA	TRBV5-1	15	CASSLGGGLDTEAFF	TGCGCCAGCAGCTTGGGTGGAGGGTTGGACACTGAAGCTTTCTTT
TRBJ2-1	NA	TRBD2	TRBV12-5	18	CASGLVGRLAGGGSEQFF	TGTGCTAGTGGTTTGGTAGGGAGACTAGCGGGAGGGGGATCTGAGCAGTTCTTC
TRBJ2-1	few	TRBD2	TRBV15	17	CATSRDFVAGARNEQFF	TGTGCCACCAGCAGAGACTTTGTAGCGGGAGCGCGCAATGAGCAGTTCTTC
TRBJ2-1	few	TRBD2	TRBV11-2	15	CASSVAGSPYNEQFF	TGTGCCAGCAGCGTAGCGGGGAGTCCCTACAATGAGCAGTTCTTC
TRBJ2-7	NA	TRBD1	TRBV5-4	15	CASSPFYRGPYEQYF	TGTGCCAGCAGCCCTTTTTACAGGGGGCCGTACGAGCAGTACTTC
TRBJ2-7	NA	NA	TRBV12-2	19	CASRPTWTSGRVRGYEQYF	TGTGCAAGTCGCCCCACATGGACTAGCGGGAGGGTGCGAGGCTACGAGCAGTACTTC
TRBJ2-7	NA	NA	TRBV6-1	14	CASRTLRGGYEQYF	TGTGCCAGCAGAACGTTACGGGGCGGCTACGAGCAGTACTTC
TRBJ2-7	few	NA	TRBV6-5	14	CASSSPGHLYEQYF	TGTGCCAGCAGTTCCCCCGGACACCTATACGAGCAGTACTTC
TRBJ2-7	NA	TRBD2	TRBV3-1	16	CASSQEGLGLVQEQYF	TGTGCCAGCAGCCAAGAGGGACTAGGATTAGTCCAAGAGCAGTACTTC
TRBJ2-7	NA	NA	TRBV28	15	CASSLVGGPYDEQYF	TGTGCCAGCAGTTTAGTGGGCGGACCCTACGACGAGCAGTACTTC
TRBJ2-1	NA	NA	TRBV6-1	13	CASKAGLRIGQFF	TGTGCCAGCAAGGCAGGCCTCCGCATCGGGCAGTTCTTC
TRBJ2-7	few	NA	TRBV7-9	15	CASSLGSGLHYEQYF	TGTGCCAGCAGCTTAGGGAGTGGACTACACTACGAGCAGTACTTC
TRBJ1-5	NA	NA	TRBV5-6	18	CASSLDIWGTHSNQPQHF	TGTGCCAGCAGCTTGGATATTTGGGGGACTCATAGCAATCAGCCCCAGCATTTT
TRBJ1-2	few	NA	TRBV13	11	CATKQAYGYTF	TGTGCCACCAAGCAGGCCTATGGCTACACCTTC
TRBJ2-6	few	TRBD2	TRBV28	17	CASSRTSAYSGANVLTF	TGTGCCAGCAGTCGAACTAGCGCCTACTCTGGGGCCAACGTCCTGACTTTC
TRBJ2-5	NA	NA	TRBV6-1	15	CASSEAQWGQETQYF	TGTGCCAGCAGTGAAGCGCAATGGGGCCAAGAGACCCAGTACTTC
TRBJ1-6	NA	NA	TRBV28	14	CASSLSGDGSPLHF	TGTGCCAGCAGTTTATCAGGGGACGGTTCACCCCTCCACTTT
TRBJ1-1	few	NA	TRBV4-1	18	CASSQDRRGKRVNTEAFF	TGCGCCAGCAGCCAAGATAGGAGGGGGAAGAGGGTGAACACTGAAGCTTTCTTT
TRBJ1-4	many	TRBD1	TRBV14	14	CASSADRGGEKLFF	TGTGCCAGCAGCGCCGACAGGGGAGGTGAAAAACTGTTTTTT
TRBJ2-7	many	NA	TRBV12-3/TRBV12-4	13	CASSLGAPYEQYF	TGTGCCAGCAGTTTGGGGGCCCCCTACGAGCAGTACTTC
TRBJ2-7	NA	NA	TRBV12-3/TRBV12-4	13	CASSLTNPYEQYF	TGTGCCAGCAGTTTAACTAACCCCTACGAGCAGTACTTC
TRBJ2-1	NA	NA	TRBV18	15	CASSPAGSAGDEQFF	TGTGCCAGCTCACCGGCGGGGTCGGCAGGGGATGAGCAGTTCTTC
TRBJ1-1	few	NA	TRBV29-1	13	CSVRDVGNTEAFF	TGCAGCGTTCGGGACGTCGGGAACACTGAAGCTTTCTTT
TRBJ2-7	few	NA	TRBV7-9	13	CASSGGIAYEQYF	TGTGCCAGCAGCGGCGGAATAGCCTACGAGCAGTACTTC
TRBJ1-2	many	NA	TRBV28	16	CASSAPPGFLNYGYTF	TGTGCCAGCAGCGCTCCGCCGGGATTCCTTAACTATGGCTACACCTTC
TRBJ2-5	few	TRBD2	TRBV6-4	15	CASSRGGGAQETQYF	TGTGCCAGCAGTCGCGGCGGGGGGGCCCAAGAGACCCAGTACTTC
TRBJ2-2	NA	TRBD2	TRBV5-5	15	CASSLEAGAVGELFF	TGTGCCAGCAGCTTGGAAGCGGGGGCGGTCGGGGAGCTGTTTTTT
TRBJ2-3	many	NA	TRBV24-1	18	CATGNRDRATDPPDTQYF	TGTGCCACCGGTAACAGAGACCGGGCCACCGACCCCCCAGATACGCAGTATTTT
TRBJ2-5	many	NA	TRBV15	14	CATTRSPGEETQYF	TGTGCCACCACCAGAAGCCCGGGGGAAGAGACCCAGTACTTC
TRBJ1-6	NA	NA	TRBV7-6	15	CASSLNLRGNSPLHF	TGTGCCAGCAGCTTAAATTTAAGAGGGAATTCACCCCTCCACTTT
TRBJ2-3	NA	NA	TRBV20-1	14	CSAHQGLDLNTQYF	TGCAGTGCCCACCAAGGCTTGGACCTAAATACGCAGTATTTT